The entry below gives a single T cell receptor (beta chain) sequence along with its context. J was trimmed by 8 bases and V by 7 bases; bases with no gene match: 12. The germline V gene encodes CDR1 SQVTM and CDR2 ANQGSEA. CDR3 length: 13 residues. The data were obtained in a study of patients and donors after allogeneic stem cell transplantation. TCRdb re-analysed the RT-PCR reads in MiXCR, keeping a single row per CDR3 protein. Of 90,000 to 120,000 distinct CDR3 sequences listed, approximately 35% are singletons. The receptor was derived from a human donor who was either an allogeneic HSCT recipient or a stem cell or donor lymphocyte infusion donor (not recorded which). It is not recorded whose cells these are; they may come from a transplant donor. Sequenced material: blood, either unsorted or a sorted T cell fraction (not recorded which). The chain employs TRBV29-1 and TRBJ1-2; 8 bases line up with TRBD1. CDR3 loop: CSATGQERRGYTF. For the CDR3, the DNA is TGCAGCGCCACGGGACAGGAGAGACGCGGCTACACCTTC.